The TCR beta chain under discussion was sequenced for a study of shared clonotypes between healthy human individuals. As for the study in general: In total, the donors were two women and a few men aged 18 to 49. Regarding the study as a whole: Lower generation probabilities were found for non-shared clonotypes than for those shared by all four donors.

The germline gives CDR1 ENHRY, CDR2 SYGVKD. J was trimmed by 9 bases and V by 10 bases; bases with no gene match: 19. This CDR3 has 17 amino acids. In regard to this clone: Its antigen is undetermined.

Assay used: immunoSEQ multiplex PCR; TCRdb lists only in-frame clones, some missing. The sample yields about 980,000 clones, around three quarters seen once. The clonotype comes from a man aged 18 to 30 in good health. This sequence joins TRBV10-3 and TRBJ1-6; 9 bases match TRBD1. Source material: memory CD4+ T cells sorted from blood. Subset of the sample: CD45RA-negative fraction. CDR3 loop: CATRLSSPGQGASPLHF. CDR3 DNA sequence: TGTGCCACCAGACTATCATCCCCGGGACAGGGAGCTTCACCCCTCCACTTT.